A single sample gave rise to the 29 T cell receptor beta chains below, sequenced in a study of vaccination effects on CD4 cells after COVID-19. Clones were read by immunoSEQ multiplex PCR, and TCRdb kept only the in-frame ones, dropping some. The data contain 20,000 to 25,000 clones, about two thirds of them singletons. For these TCRs, the target antigens are not known. Prior to sequencing, the ViraFEST assay stimulated PBMC with viral peptide pools, which expanded the antigen-specific CD4+ T cells. At the end of 10 days of culture, CD4+ T cells were isolated. Among the vaccine recipients, none had a prior SARS-CoV-2 infection, and nucleocapsid antibodies were negative. Sample: CD4+ T cells from PBMCs cultured with HCoV-NL63 spike peptides, taken before COVID-19 vaccination. These TCRs come from a human donor who received a COVID-19 vaccine.

The chain employs TRBV20-1 and TRBJ1-6, with TRBD1 identical over 7 bases. V lost 3 bases, J lost 8 bases, and 10 bases stayed unmatched. CDR3 size: 15 residues. Germline V CDR1 and CDR2: DFQATT, SNEGSKA (reference sequence). The CDR3 region is CSASGGGGGDSPLHF. The CDR3 region has the DNA TGCAGTGCTAGTGGAGGAGGAGGGGGCGATTCACCCCTCCACTTT.

This clone was counted only a few times. The chain employs TRBV19 and TRBJ1-2; D gene uncertain. V gave up 6 bases and J gave up 3 bases, with 11 bases separating them. The CDR3 spans 13 residues. Germline CDR1 is LNHDA and CDR2 is SQIVND (reference sequence). The CDR3 is CASRLGSYYGYTF. Here the CDR3 DNA reads TGTGCCAGTAGATTAGGGAGCTACTATGGCTACACCTTC.

The CDR3 sequence is CAIRPTSVNTGELFF. For the CDR3, the DNA is TGTGCCATCAGGCCGACTAGCGTGAACACCGGGGAGCTGTTTTTT. V and J are TRBV10-3 and TRBJ2-2; 8 nucleotides match TRBD2. The V and J ends lost 6 bases and 1 base, in that order; junction bases with no gene match: 4. CDR3 length: 15 amino acids. In germline, CDR1 is ENHRY, CDR2 SYGVKD.

The V gene is TRBV28, the J gene TRBJ1-1, with 8 bases lining up with TRBD1. The V gene end was trimmed by 2 bases and the J gene end by 1 base; junction bases not matched to a gene: 9. The CDR3 has 17 amino acids. Per germline, CDR1 MDHEN and CDR2 SYDVKM. The CDR3 coding sequence is TGTGCCAGCAGTTTAAGTCAGGGGGCAGGTGGGAACACTGAAGCTTTCTTT. Protein: CASSLSQGAGGNTEAFF.

The chain combines TRBV4-2 with TRBJ2-7; TRBD2 aligns across 12 bases. Trimming at V came to 5 bases and at J to 1 base, leaving 6 bases not matched to a gene. Germline V gene lookup returns CDR1 LGHNA and CDR2 YNFKEQ. The CDR3 sequence is 16 residues long. For the CDR3, the DNA is TGTGCCAGCAGCGGTTCGGGACTAGCGGGTTCCTACGAGCAGTACTTC. The encoded protein is CASSGSGLAGSYEQYF.

The rearrangement links TRBV11-2 to TRBJ1-1, with TRBD1 as a possible D gene (5 bases). The CDR3 runs to 14 residues. The germline gives CDR1 SGHAT, CDR2 FQNNGV. With 3 bases removed from V and 8 bases from J, the gap between germline ends came to 16 bases. CDR3 DNA: TGTGCCAGCAGCTTTTCTCTGGGACTAATGGAAGCTTTCTTT. Residues: CASSFSLGLMEAFF.

CDR3 loop: CASSLGGVKGEQYF. The CDR3 coding sequence is TGTGCCAGCAGCTTAGGAGGGGTTAAAGGCGAGCAGTACTTC. The chain is built from TRBV7-9 and TRBJ2-7, with D possibly called TRBD1 or TRBD2 (5 bases each). Germline V gives CDR1 SEHNR, CDR2 FQNEAQ (reference sequence). This CDR3 is 14 amino acids long. The germline V and J ends were trimmed by 1 base and 6 bases, with 13 bases remaining between them.

The chain uses TRBV4-1 and TRBJ1-2; D remains unclear. V gave up 2 bases and J gave up 4 bases, with 11 bases separating them. The CDR3 contains 14 residues. In germline, CDR1 is MGHRA, CDR2 YSYEKL. For the CDR3, the DNA is TGCGCCAGCAGCCAAAGGGCCCCGGGCTATGGCTACACCTTC. Its translation is CASSQRAPGYGYTF.

This clone was counted a few times. The J gene is TRBJ1-4, the V gene TRBV6-2 or TRBV6-3; TRBD1 agrees at 12 bases. Germline assignment: CDR1 MNHEY and CDR2 SVGEGT. J gave up 8 bases and V 4 bases, and 11 bases lay outside the gene matches. There are 17 residues in the CDR3. The CDR3 DNA is TGTGCCAGCAGTTCACGGCCCTTGGGGACAGGGGGCGAAAAACTGTTTTTT. This gives the protein CASSSRPLGTGGEKLFF.

This sequence joins TRBV28 and TRBJ2-5, with D maybe TRBD1 (5 bases). Trimming shortened V by 7 bases and J by 5 bases, and 11 bases separated the two germline ends. The CDR3 consists of 12 residues. In germline, CDR1 is MDHEN, CDR2 SYDVKM. CDR3 sequence (DNA): TGTGCCAGCACCACCGACAGTGAGACCCAGTACTTC. Translating gives CASTTDSETQYF. Full variable domain (rest looked up from reference TRBV28 and TRBJ2-5): DVKVTQSSRYLVKRTGEKVFLECVQDMDHENMFWYRQDPGLGLRLIYFSYDVKMKEKGDIPEGYSVSREKKERFSLILESASTNQTSMYLCASTTDSETQYFGPGTRLLVL.

CDR3 nucleotide sequence: TGTGCCAGCAGCTTGGTGGACTATAACAATGAGCAGTTCTTC. It specifies CASSLVDYNNEQFF. The V and J genes are TRBV5-6 and TRBJ2-1; perhaps TRBD2 as D (6 bases). Germline V gene data show CDR1 as SGHDT and CDR2 as YYEEEE. This CDR3 is 14 amino acids long. V was trimmed by 0 bases and J by 5 bases, leaving 9 bases between them.

The rearrangement uses TRBV5-1 and TRBJ2-7; tentative D call: TRBD1 (5 bases). The V gene's germline CDR1 is SGHRS and CDR2 YFSETQ. The CDR3 runs 16 residues. Between the trimmed V and J ends, which lost 3 bases and 3 bases, there was a span of 19 bases. The CDR3 reads CASSYGIGRANYEQYF. In nucleotides, the CDR3 is TGCGCCAGCAGCTACGGTATCGGCAGGGCCAACTACGAGCAGTACTTC.

The table lists this clone with a few counts. This chain joins TRBV6-4 and TRBJ2-1; 8 nucleotides match TRBD2. The CDR3 extends over 15 amino acids. Germline V lookup: CDR1 MRHNA, CDR2 SNTAGT. V shed 3 bases, J shed 7 bases, and the junction held 8 bases outside the gene matches. In DNA, the CDR3 is TGTGCCAGCAGTGAAAGAAGCGGGAGTCGGAATGAGCAGTTCTTC. It encodes CASSERSGSRNEQFF.

V and J are TRBV18 and TRBJ1-1; a possible D gene is TRBD1 (5 bases). Germline CDR1 and CDR2: KGHSH and LQKENI. The V gene lost 6 bases and the J gene lost 7 bases, with 9 bases spanning the gap. This CDR3 has 11 residues. This chain's CDR3 is CASSPTGEAFF. CDR3 nucleotides: TGTGCCAGCTCCCCCACAGGTGAAGCTTTCTTT.

CDR3 bases: TGTGCTAGTGGTTTGGGGACAGGGAACAATGAGCAGTTCTTC. It codes for CASGLGTGNNEQFF. The chain carries TRBV12-5 and TRBJ2-1, with 8 bases aligning to TRBD1. CDR3 size: 14 residues. The germline gives CDR1 LGHNT, CDR2 FRNRAP. The J segment lost 5 bases and the V segment lost 1 base, leaving 1 base of the junction unmatched.

The chain is built from TRBV11-2 and TRBJ1-2; 7 bases fit TRBD1. The CDR3 is made up of 13 amino acids. The J segment lost 6 bases and the V segment lost 5 bases, leaving 6 bases of the junction unmatched. Germline V lookup: CDR1 SGHAT, CDR2 FQNNGV. The CDR3 DNA sequence: TGTGCCAGCAGCGCGGGACAGAGGAATGGCTACACCTTC. Translation gives CASSAGQRNGYTF. The complete variable domain, with remaining parts taken from reference TRBV11-2 and TRBJ1-2, reads EAGVAQSPRYKIIEKRQSVAFWCNPISGHATLYWYQQILGQGPKLLIQFQNNGVVDDSQLPKDRFSAERLKGVDSTLKIQPAKLEDSAVYLCASSAGQRNGYTFGSGTRLTVV.

This clone occurred a few times. V usage is TRBV5-4 and J usage is TRBJ2-2; D may be TRBD1 (5 bases). Germline V CDR1 and CDR2: SGHNT, YYREEE (reference sequence). This CDR3 contains 15 residues. V lost 4 bases to trimming and J lost 0 bases, with 10 bases between them. The CDR3 protein is CASSISQANTGELFF. The CDR3 region has the DNA TGTGCCAGCAGCATTTCACAGGCGAACACCGGGGAGCTGTTTTTT.

The chain is built from TRBV5-1 and TRBJ1-1, with D perhaps TRBD1 (6 bases). The V gene lost 1 base and the J gene lost 1 base, with 8 bases spanning the gap. The length of the CDR3 is 14 residues. From germline, CDR1 is SGHRS and CDR2 YFSETQ. CDR3 sequence (DNA): TGCGCCAGCAGCTTGACAGGGCAGAACACTGAAGCTTTCTTT. This codes for CASSLTGQNTEAFF.

The rearrangement links TRBV11-2 to TRBJ2-1; perhaps TRBD1 as D (6 bases). This CDR3 spans 15 amino acids. Germline V gives CDR1 SGHAT, CDR2 FQNNGV. Trimming left V 5 bases short and J 4 bases short, with 15 bases between. The CDR3 region is CASSPRADSYNEQFF. DNA of the CDR3: TGTGCCAGCAGCCCCCGCGCGGACAGTTACAATGAGCAGTTCTTC.

The chain employs TRBV6-5 and TRBJ2-1; TRBD2 matches at 9 bases. The germline CDR1 and CDR2 sequences are MNHEY and SVGAGI. This CDR3 contains 15 residues. With 6 bases clipped from V and 1 base from J, the junction kept 4 bases outside the gene matches. CDR3 loop: CASRNSGGSYNEQFF. CDR3 bases: TGTGCCAGCAGGAATAGCGGGGGATCCTACAATGAGCAGTTCTTC.

This clone was counted only a few times. The chain links TRBV21-1 to TRBJ1-5. TRBV21-1 is listed as a pseudogene. This CDR3 comprises 13 residues. In DNA, the CDR3 is TGTGCCAGCAGGGGACGGTTTTCTCAGCCCCAGCATTTT. It translates to CASRGRFSQPQHF.

This chain joins TRBV28 and TRBJ2-2, with 7 bases identical to TRBD1. Per the germline V gene, CDR1 is MDHEN and CDR2 is SYDVKM. V lost 6 bases, J lost 5 bases, and 9 bases stayed unmatched. The CDR3 consists of 15 residues. The CDR3: CASRGARDRTGELFF. In DNA form, the CDR3 reads TGTGCCAGCAGAGGAGCCCGGGACAGAACCGGGGAGCTGTTTTTT.

V and J are TRBV5-6 and TRBJ1-2; D perhaps matches TRBD1 (5 bases). There are 14 residues in the CDR3. Germline-derived CDR1 and CDR2 are SGHDT and YYEEEE. The germline V and J ends were trimmed by 6 bases and 0 bases, with 12 bases remaining between them. Here the CDR3 reads CASTTGIANYGYTF. Here the CDR3 DNA reads TGTGCCAGCACCACAGGCATCGCTAACTATGGCTACACCTTC.

The chain uses TRBV5-1 and TRBJ2-2, with no clear D. The V gene's germline CDR1 is SGHRS and CDR2 YFSETQ. V was trimmed by 4 bases and J by 0 bases, leaving 13 bases between them. The CDR3 spans 16 residues. This chain's CDR3 is CASSPSTTTNTGELFF. CDR3 nucleotides: TGCGCCAGCAGCCCGAGTACTACCACGAACACCGGGGAGCTGTTTTTT.

As DNA, the CDR3 is TGCGCCAGCAGCCAAGATCTCCGGGGCTATGGCTACACCTTC. This codes for CASSQDLRGYGYTF. The V and J genes are TRBV4-1 and TRBJ1-2; D uncertain. The V end was cut by 0 bases, the J end by 4 bases, with 9 bases between. The CDR3 runs to 14 residues. CDR1 is MGHRA and CDR2 is YSYEKL in the germline V gene.

The chain couples TRBV6-4 to TRBJ2-3, with D uncertain. The CDR3 sequence is 17 residues long. V was trimmed by 2 bases and J by 2 bases, leaving 17 bases between them. Germline CDR1 MRHNA, CDR2 SNTAGT. DNA for the CDR3: TGTGCCAGCAGTGACCGGTCCCAGGTAAAGACCACAGATACGCAGTATTTT. Translation gives CASSDRSQVKTTDTQYF.

This chain joins TRBV29-1 and TRBJ1-4, with D unclear. Trimming cost V 6 bases and J 6 bases, with 17 bases left between them. CDR3 length equals 14 residues. Germline values: CDR1 SQVTM, CDR2 ANQGSEA. This CDR3 reads CSVHGTMKDEKLFF. CDR3 DNA sequence: TGCAGCGTCCACGGTACAATGAAGGATGAAAAACTGTTTTTT.

This chain joins TRBV6-5 and TRBJ2-7, with D maybe TRBD1 (5 bases). CDR3 length: 13 amino acids. Trimming left V 6 bases short and J 2 bases short, with 11 bases between. Germline CDR1 MNHEY, CDR2 SVGAGI. In DNA form, the CDR3 reads TGTGCCAGCAGGATAGACAGTACCTACGAGCAGTACTTC. Translated: CASRIDSTYEQYF.

This clone was detected once. The chain has TRBV6-2 or TRBV6-3 and TRBJ1-2; D is unclear. This CDR3 has 13 amino acids. V lost 2 bases, J lost 0 bases, and 4 bases lay in between. Germline values: CDR1 MNHEY, CDR2 SVGEGT. The DNA for the CDR3 is TGTGCCAGCAGTTACAAGTCTAACTATGGCTACACCTTC. Amino acid sequence: CASSYKSNYGYTF.